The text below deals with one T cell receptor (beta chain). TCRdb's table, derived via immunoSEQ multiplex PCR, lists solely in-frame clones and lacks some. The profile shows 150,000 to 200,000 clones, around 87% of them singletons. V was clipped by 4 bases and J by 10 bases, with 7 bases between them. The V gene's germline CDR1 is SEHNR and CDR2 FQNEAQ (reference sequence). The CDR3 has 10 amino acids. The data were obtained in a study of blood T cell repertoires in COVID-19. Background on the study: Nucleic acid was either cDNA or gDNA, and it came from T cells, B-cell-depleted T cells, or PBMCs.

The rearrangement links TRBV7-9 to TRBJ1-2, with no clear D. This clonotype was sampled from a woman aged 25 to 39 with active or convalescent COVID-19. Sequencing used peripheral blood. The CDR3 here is CASSSNDYTF. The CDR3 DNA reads TGTGCCAGCAGCTCTAACGACTACACCTTC.